The 8 T cell receptor beta chains below all came from one sample that was sequenced in a study of T-cell memory formation after mild COVID-19. TCRdb analysed the 5' RACE reads with MiXCR anew, one entry per CDR3 protein. The table includes 300,000 or so distinct CDR3 sequences, about a sixth detected once. The sample consisted of PBMCs or a T cell subset sorted from them (not recorded which). Receptors originate from a man younger than 30 who had mild COVID-19 (a few samples of this study predate the infection). Cell type and time point are not known.

The chain links TRBV20-1 to TRBJ2-7; TRBD1 is a possible D gene (6 bases). Germline values: CDR1 DFQATT, CDR2 SNEGSKA (reference sequence). The V and J ends lost 3 bases and 0 bases respectively, with 12 bases between them. CDR3 length equals 14 residues. The CDR3 DNA sequence: TGCAGTGCTAGGGGACAACACAACTCCTACGAGCAGTACTTC. Its translation is CSARGQHNSYEQYF.

This clonotype showed up many times. This chain connects TRBV12-3 or TRBV12-4 to TRBJ2-3; 8 positions agree with TRBD1. There are 13 residues in the CDR3. With 6 bases clipped from V and 6 bases from J, the junction kept 5 bases outside the gene matches. Here the CDR3 reads CASSGQGGDTQYF. In DNA form, the CDR3 reads TGTGCCAGCAGCGGACAGGGCGGCGATACGCAGTATTTT.

CDR3 DNA sequence: TGCGCCAGCAGCTTGGAGGCTATCCTCGGGGCCAACGTCCTGACTTTC. It specifies CASSLEAILGANVLTF. The chain combines TRBV5-1 with TRBJ2-6; D remains ambiguous. This CDR3 has 16 amino acids. Trimming cost V 0 bases and J 4 bases, with 11 bases left between them. The germline V gene encodes CDR1 SGHRS and CDR2 YFSETQ.

This clonotype showed up just a few times. This chain connects TRBV10-3 to TRBJ2-2, with 11 positions matching TRBD2. The CDR3 covers 16 residues. In germline, CDR1 is ENHRY, CDR2 SYGVKD. The V segment lost 3 bases and the J segment 5 bases; nucleotides outside the gene matches: 5. The CDR3 sequence: CAISDTSGGWTGELFF. In DNA, the CDR3 is TGTGCCATCAGTGACACTAGCGGGGGTTGGACCGGGGAGCTGTTTTTT.

This clonotype was counted only a few times. The genes are TRBV7-2 and TRBJ2-3; D unresolved. This CDR3 comprises 13 residues. In germline, CDR1 is SGHTA, CDR2 FQGNSA. V lost 7 bases to trimming and J lost 2 bases, with 10 bases between them. The CDR3 nucleotides are TGTGCCAGCACCTCTAGGTTCACAGATACGCAGTATTTT. This sequence encodes CASTSRFTDTQYF.

J is TRBJ2-1 and V is TRBV5-1, with TRBD2 matching 14 bases. J gave up 5 bases and V 4 bases, and 5 bases lay outside the gene matches. Looked up from germline, CDR1 is SGHRS and CDR2 is YFSETQ. The CDR3 length is 16 residues. The CDR3 reads CASSPPGLAGDNEQFF. The CDR3 DNA reads TGCGCCAGCAGCCCGCCGGGACTAGCGGGGGACAATGAGCAGTTCTTC.

The V call is TRBV11-2, the J call TRBJ2-2, with 8 bases fitting TRBD2. Germline CDR1 is SGHAT and CDR2 is FQNNGV. The V and J ends lost 5 bases and 6 bases, in that order; junction bases with no gene match: 11. The CDR3 extends over 16 amino acids. CDR3 coding DNA: TGTGCCAGCAGCCCGCGAGGGGCGGGGGGTCCCGGGGAGCTGTTTTTT. Its protein product is CASSPRGAGGPGELFF.

V and J are TRBV5-1 and TRBJ2-2, with TRBD1 as a possible D gene (5 bases). The CDR3 runs 16 residues. V lost 0 bases, J lost 2 bases, and 11 bases lay in between. Germline CDR1 is SGHRS and CDR2 is YFSETQ. CDR3 loop: CASSLGGQSNTGELFF. CDR3 nucleotides: TGCGCCAGCAGCTTGGGAGGACAAAGCAACACCGGGGAGCTGTTTTTT.